Each of the 27 T cell receptor beta chains below was sequenced from the same sample in a study of early T cells in non-severe SARS-CoV-2 infection. TCRdb reprocessed the 5' RACE reads with MiXCR, giving one entry per CDR3 protein. The sample consists of 60,000 to 65,000 distinct CDR3 sequences, roughly a tenth of them appearing once. The sample was whole blood. The receptors shown here come from an adult who was a healthcare worker with PCR-confirmed SARS-CoV-2 infection or an uninfected control (not recorded which).

The chain links TRBV2 to TRBJ1-2; D remains unclear. CDR3 length: 11 amino acids. The V gene lost 5 bases and the J gene lost 8 bases, with 9 bases spanning the gap. Per the germline V gene, CDR1 is SNHLY and CDR2 is FYNNEI. CDR3 sequence reads: CASSPRSGYTF. DNA for the CDR3: TGTGCCAGCAGTCCCCGGTCGGGCTACACCTTC.

On this clonotype: One base away lies a much larger clone, so this may be a sequencing read error. The chain combines TRBV10-2 with TRBJ1-4; maybe TRBD1 (5 bases). Germline-derived CDR1 and CDR2 are WSHSY and SAAADI. The CDR3 is made up of 14 amino acids. V lost 7 bases and J lost 0, with 9 bases in between. CDR3 DNA sequence: TGCGCCAGCATGGGAGGGGCAACTAATGAAAAACTGTTTTTT. This sequence encodes CASMGGATNEKLFF.

In DNA, the CDR3 is TGTGCCAGCAGCTTATTACACGCCTCCTACAATGAGCAGTTCTTC. Translated, it gives CASSLLHASYNEQFF. The chain uses TRBV7-2 and TRBJ2-1; the D is unclear. Deletions cut 2 bases from V and 0 bases from J, with 8 bases between. From germline, CDR1 is SGHTA and CDR2 FQGNSA. This CDR3 has 15 amino acids. The full variable domain, completed using reference TRBV7-2 and TRBJ2-1, is GAGVSQSPSNKVTEKGKDVELRCDPISGHTALYWYRQSLGQGLEFLIYFQGNSAPDKSGLPSDRFSAERTGGSVSTLTIQRTQQEDSAVYLCASSLLHASYNEQFFGPGTRLTVL.

In this sample, this clonotype turned up many times. V and J are TRBV7-3 and TRBJ2-2; D is undetermined. Per germline, CDR1 SGHTA and CDR2 FQGTGA. V lost 1 base and J 6 bases, leaving 12 bases between the germline ends. This CDR3 is built from 15 residues. The CDR3 loop reads CASSLSAGSAGELFF. The DNA of the CDR3 is TGTGCCAGCAGCTTAAGTGCCGGCTCCGCCGGGGAGCTGTTTTTT.

V gene TRBV27 combines with J gene TRBJ1-2; no reliable D call. Trimming cost V 5 bases and J 1 base, with 11 bases left between them. CDR3 length equals 14 residues. CDR1 is MNHEY, CDR2 SMNVEV, per germline (reference sequence). The CDR3 DNA follows: TGTGCCAGCAGTCCCGTGGCCAATAACTATGGCTACACCTTC. Translating gives CASSPVANNYGYTF.

In this sample, this clonotype turned up a few times. This chain uses TRBV28 with TRBJ2-2; D call uncertain. CDR1 is MDHEN and CDR2 is SYDVKM in the germline V gene. CDR3 size: 14 residues. The V and J ends lost 6 bases and 5 bases respectively, with 13 bases between them. In DNA, the CDR3 is TGTGCCAGCAGCCCATCCCGGCGGACCGGGGAGCTGTTTTTT. Translated, it gives CASSPSRRTGELFF.

Only a few counts were recorded for this clonotype. J is TRBJ1-2 and V is TRBV28, with TRBD1 as a possible D gene (6 bases). The CDR3 runs 15 residues. Trimming stripped 6 bases from V and 1 base from J, with 15 bases between. Looked up from germline, CDR1 is MDHEN and CDR2 is SYDVKM. The CDR3 protein is CASSPRPGDNYGYTF. CDR3 nucleotides: TGTGCCAGCAGCCCCCGCCCAGGGGATAACTATGGCTACACCTTC.

The sample holds many counts of this clonotype. The chain has TRBV5-1 and TRBJ1-1, with TRBD1 as a possible D gene (6 bases). Per germline, CDR1 SGHRS and CDR2 YFSETQ. The V gene lost 5 bases and the J gene lost 1 base, with 12 bases spanning the gap. This CDR3 is 14 amino acids long. CDR3 amino acids: CASRETGKNTEAFF. The CDR3 DNA reads as TGCGCCAGCAGGGAAACAGGGAAGAACACTGAAGCTTTCTTT.

This clonotype showed up many times. The genes are TRBV7-9 and TRBJ2-3; 11 positions match TRBD2. V lost 5 bases, J lost 0 bases, and 4 bases stayed unmatched. CDR1 and CDR2 from the germline V gene are SEHNR and FQNEAQ (reference sequence). The CDR3 runs 16 residues. The CDR3 DNA is TGTGCCAGCAGCCCCGGGACTAGCGGAAGCACAGATACGCAGTATTTT. This gives the protein CASSPGTSGSTDTQYF.

This clonotype showed up just a few times. No DNA is shown, since the ends of the CDR3 on it are uncertain; the CDR3 is the one TCRdb lists. The chain uses TRBV20-1 and TRBJ2-3; TRBD2 is taken as the D call from the table, unchecked against the DNA. The CDR3 contains 17 residues when both ends are counted. Looked up from germline, CDR1 is DFQATT and CDR2 is SNEGSKA (reference sequence). The CDR3 loop reads CSASQAGSGFFGDTQYF.

This clonotype was counted at least ten times. The chain employs TRBV7-8 and TRBJ2-2, with 9 bases that match TRBD2. J was trimmed by 0 bases and V by 6 bases; bases with no gene match: 5. CDR3 length equals 16 residues. Germline values: CDR1 SGHVS, CDR2 FQNEAQ. CDR3 sequence: CASRRSGGPNTGELFF. CDR3 bases: TGTGCCAGCAGACGAAGCGGGGGGCCGAACACCGGGGAGCTGTTTTTT.

A few counts support this clonotype. V and J are TRBV6-1 and TRBJ2-5, with a tentative D call TRBD1 (6 bases). There are 13 residues in the CDR3. Trimming stripped 9 bases from V and 1 base from J, with 12 bases between. Germline V CDR1 and CDR2: MNHNS, SASEGT. The CDR3 nucleotides read TGTGCCAGTACAGGGACCTTCCAAGAGACCCAGTACTTC. As protein: CASTGTFQETQYF.

This clonotype was counted at least ten times. The V and J genes are TRBV9 and TRBJ1-1; D is perhaps TRBD1 (5 bases). The ends were cut back, 0 bases at V and 3 bases at J, with 21 bases in the middle. This CDR3 has 18 residues. In germline, CDR1 is SGDLS, CDR2 YYNGEE. In DNA, the CDR3 is TGTGCCAGCAGCGTAGCTGTCCCTGGGCTCCAAGGGGACACTGAAGCTTTCTTT. Protein sequence: CASSVAVPGLQGDTEAFF. The full variable domain, with the rest looked up from reference TRBV9 and TRBJ1-1, is DSGVTQTPKHLITATGQRVTLRCSPRSGDLSVYWYQQSLDQGLQFLIQYYNGEERAKGNILERFSAQQFPDLHSELNLSSLELGDSALYFCASSVAVPGLQGDTEAFFGQGTRLTVV.

This clonotype has just a few counts. This chain joins TRBV14 and TRBJ2-3; TRBD2 matches 7 bases. There are 19 residues in the CDR3. V was clipped by 0 bases and J by 0 bases; unmatched bases: 12. Germline V gene data show CDR1 as SGHDN and CDR2 as FVKESK. The CDR3 sequence is CASSQEDSPWGGSTDTQYF. The DNA of the CDR3 is TGTGCCAGCAGCCAAGAAGATTCCCCGTGGGGGGGGAGCACAGATACGCAGTATTTT.

The chain carries TRBV11-2 and TRBJ2-1; the D is unclear. Germline V CDR1 and CDR2: SGHAT, FQNNGV. Trimming shortened V by 0 bases and J by 3 bases, and 12 bases separated the two germline ends. The CDR3 has 16 amino acids. The chain's CDR3 is CASSLDRSDDYNEQFF. CDR3 bases: TGTGCCAGCAGCTTAGATCGGTCAGACGACTACAATGAGCAGTTCTTC.

This clonotype was recorded at least ten times. The chain carries TRBV12-3 or TRBV12-4 and TRBJ1-3; tentative D call: TRBD1 (5 bases). The V end was cut by 1 base, the J end by 11 bases, with 9 bases between. The CDR3 totals 12 residues. CDR3 nucleotide sequence: TGTGCCAGCAGTTTAGAGGGGAGAGCCATATATTTT. Translation gives CASSLEGRAIYF.

This clonotype was counted many times. The chain carries TRBV2 and TRBJ2-5; 9 bases map to TRBD1. Germline V CDR1 and CDR2: SNHLY, FYNNEI. The CDR3 is 13 residues long. J gave up 4 bases and V 6 bases, and 3 bases lay outside the gene matches. The DNA of the CDR3 is TGTGCCAGCAGCGGACAGGGGTCAGAGACCCAGTACTTC. This codes for CASSGQGSETQYF.

This clonotype showed up just a few times. The chain employs TRBV7-8 and TRBJ1-1, with TRBD1 identical over 9 bases. Germline V gene lookup returns CDR1 SGHVS and CDR2 FQNEAQ. The CDR3 covers 15 residues. Unmatched junction bases numbered 9, after V lost 7 bases and J lost 3 bases. This CDR3 is CASIPFRDRDTEAFF. The CDR3 bases are TGTGCCAGCATCCCCTTCCGGGACAGGGACACTGAAGCTTTCTTT.

This clonotype was seen a few times. The chain has TRBV11-2 and TRBJ1-5; 7 nucleotides match TRBD1. Germline V gene lookup returns CDR1 SGHAT and CDR2 FQNNGV. The CDR3 runs 15 residues. V dropped 4 bases and J dropped 1; count of bases not matched to a gene: 4. CDR3 bases: TGTGCCAGCAGCTCCAGGGGGGGCAGCAATCAGCCCCAGCATTTT. Residues: CASSSRGGSNQPQHF. Variable domain in full (rest from reference TRBV11-2 and TRBJ1-5): EAGVAQSPRYKIIEKRQSVAFWCNPISGHATLYWYQQILGQGPKLLIQFQNNGVVDDSQLPKDRFSAERLKGVDSTLKIQPAKLEDSAVYLCASSSRGGSNQPQHFGDGTRLSIL.

This clonotype was recorded many times. The genes are TRBV12-3 or TRBV12-4 and TRBJ2-5, with D unclear. The V end was cut by 8 bases, the J end by 1 base, with 14 bases between. The CDR3 consists of 14 residues. The CDR3 DNA follows: TGTGCCAGCGGACGGAGCCCAATCCAAGAGACCCAGTACTTC. Translating gives CASGRSPIQETQYF.

This clonotype showed up many times. The chain carries TRBV29-1 and TRBJ2-2; the match to TRBD1 covers 9 bases. CDR3 length: 14 amino acids. V lost 3 bases and J lost 5; bases outside the gene matches: 4. The V gene's germline CDR1 is SQVTM and CDR2 ANQGSEA. CDR3 in amino acids: CSVDVGQGTGELFF. The CDR3, as DNA: TGCAGCGTTGATGTCGGACAGGGGACCGGGGAGCTGTTTTTT.

This clonotype has at least ten counts. The J gene is TRBJ1-1, the V gene TRBV7-2; no clear D gene. The V and J ends lost 2 bases and 1 base respectively, with 8 bases between them. The CDR3 runs 14 residues. The V gene's germline CDR1 is SGHTA and CDR2 FQGNSA. CDR3 bases: TGTGCCAGCAGCTTACTCGCACCGAACACTGAAGCTTTCTTT. This gives the protein CASSLLAPNTEAFF. Variable domain in full (rest from reference TRBV7-2 and TRBJ1-1): GAGVSQSPSNKVTEKGKDVELRCDPISGHTALYWYRQSLGQGLEFLIYFQGNSAPDKSGLPSDRFSAERTGGSVSTLTIQRTQQEDSAVYLCASSLLAPNTEAFFGQGTRLTVV.

The J gene is TRBJ2-6, the V gene TRBV6-4; D might be TRBD1 (6 bases). V shed 2 bases and J shed 1 base, with 6 bases lying between them. Germline-derived CDR1 and CDR2 are MRHNA and SNTAGT. CDR3 length equals 15 residues. CDR3 region: CASSDTGSGANVLTF. The CDR3 DNA reads TGTGCCAGCAGTGACACAGGGTCTGGGGCCAACGTCCTGACTTTC.

This clonotype was seen only a few times. Its ends do not fully match the called genes, so a read error is possible. The V call is TRBV12-3 or TRBV12-4, the J call TRBJ2-1, with D possibly TRBD2 on 7 matching bases. This CDR3 is 14 amino acids long. CDR3 protein: CASSLDGGTIPVGF. In DNA, the CDR3 is TGTGCCAGCAGTTTAGACGGGGGGACAATCCCAGTGGGATTC.

The genes are TRBV3-1 and TRBJ2-1; tentative D call: TRBD2 (6 bases). Germline loops: CDR1 LGHDT, CDR2 YNNKEL (reference sequence). CDR3 size: 15 residues. Trimming removed 2 bases from V and 3 bases from J, with 11 bases in between. CDR3 in amino acids: CASSQSEGRYNEQFF. Here the CDR3 DNA reads TGTGCCAGCAGCCAATCGGAGGGCCGCTACAATGAGCAGTTCTTC.

This clonotype was seen many times. At one of its ends the junction is not consistent with the germline gene, which may arise from a read error. CDR3 loop: CASREGLAGGGEQFF. The DNA for the CDR3 is TGTGCCAGCAGAGAAGGACTAGCGGGGGGAGGTGAGCAGTTCTTC. The chain links TRBV2 to TRBJ2-1; TRBD2 aligns across 14 bases. Germline-derived CDR1 and CDR2 are SNHLY and FYNNEI. This CDR3 is 15 amino acids long.

Only a few counts were recorded for this clonotype. This rearrangement joins TRBV25-1 to TRBJ1-4; 9 bases line up with TRBD1. This CDR3 has 15 amino acids. Germline CDR1 is MGHDK and CDR2 is SYGVNS. V lost 6 bases and J lost 7; bases outside the gene matches: 9. The CDR3 spells CASRADRGSSEKLFF. For the CDR3, the DNA is TGTGCCAGCAGAGCCGACAGGGGGAGTAGTGAAAAACTGTTTTTT.